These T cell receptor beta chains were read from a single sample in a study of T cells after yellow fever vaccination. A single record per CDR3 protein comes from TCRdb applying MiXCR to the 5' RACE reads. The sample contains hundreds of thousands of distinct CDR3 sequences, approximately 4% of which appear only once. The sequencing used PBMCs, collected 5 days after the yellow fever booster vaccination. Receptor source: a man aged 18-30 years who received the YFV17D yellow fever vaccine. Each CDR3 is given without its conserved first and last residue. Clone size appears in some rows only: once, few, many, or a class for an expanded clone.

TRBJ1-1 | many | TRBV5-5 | ASSLASTADEAF
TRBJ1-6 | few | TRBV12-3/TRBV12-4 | ASSFMGRNSPLH
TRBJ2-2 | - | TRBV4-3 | ASSREAGGNVPGELF
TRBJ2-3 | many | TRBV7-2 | ASSLALLAVSDTQY
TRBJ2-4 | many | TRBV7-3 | ASSLIAGGPNIQY
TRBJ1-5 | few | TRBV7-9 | ASSRTQGTSNQPQH
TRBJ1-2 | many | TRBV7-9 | ASSLGTVQHYGYT
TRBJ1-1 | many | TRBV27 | ASSPTLGGGAF
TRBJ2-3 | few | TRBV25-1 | ASSLTSFYTDTQY
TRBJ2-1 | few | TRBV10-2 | ASRGAGGRNEQF
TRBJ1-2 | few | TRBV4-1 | ASSQDPGETVGYT
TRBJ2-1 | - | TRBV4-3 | ASSRDRTGPGEQF
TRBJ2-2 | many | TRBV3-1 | ASSPQGAGGELF
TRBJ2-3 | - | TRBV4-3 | ASSQEKDYLFSTDTQY
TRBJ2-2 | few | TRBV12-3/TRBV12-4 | AVGVTNTGELF